This record covers a single T cell receptor (beta chain). The CDR3 totals 17 residues. CDR1 SGHTA and CDR2 FQGNSA come from the germline V gene. With 5 bases clipped from V and 7 bases from J, the junction kept 12 bases outside the gene matches. This sample was taken from a study of cytomegalovirus exposure and HLA in healthy donors. The method was immunoSEQ multiplex PCR; TCRdb's version includes in-frame clones alone and lacks a portion of them. This table holds about 98,000 clones, less than 90% found once. This TCR was recovered from a man between 18 and 29 years old in good health and CMV-seropositive. The source material was PBMCs. The chain couples TRBV7-2 to TRBJ2-1, with 12 bases matching TRBD2. In DNA form, the CDR3 reads TGTGCCAGCAGCAAATCCCAACTAGCGGGAGGAGGGAATGAGCAGTTCTTC. Translating it yields CASSKSQLAGGGNEQFF.